This is a list of T cell receptor beta chains from one sample in a study of regulatory T cells in long-lasting Graves disease. TCRdb used MiXCR to reprocess the multiplex PCR reads, holding one entry per CDR3 protein. The sample records 400,000 to 500,000 distinct CDR3 sequences, about 15% being singletons. These records were also assigned to another study, of T cells in Graves' hyperthyroidism and ophthalmopathy.

Here the sequenced sample was peripheral blood mononuclear cells (PBMCs), taken at new diagnosis, from a patient treated with antithyroid drugs. All receptors derive from a woman aged 25-40 years with Graves disease. The conserved cysteine and the conserved F or W are not part of the CDR3 here. The order of the fields is J gene, V gene, CDR3 protein.

>TRBJ2-5|TRBV12-3/TRBV12-4
ASSLMGRVSEETQY
>TRBJ1-5|TRBV2
ASSQAPPNQPQH
>TRBJ2-1|TRBV5-1
ASSLRIGTGLTSGYNEQF
>TRBJ2-3|TRBV5-1
ASSLQPTDTQC
>TRBJ2-7|TRBV30
AWVPGQGTYEQY
>TRBJ1-1|TRBV14
ASSQVSGQGANTEAF
>TRBJ2-6|TRBV9
ASSAGHRGANVQT
>TRBJ1-5|TRBV19
ASSIGAGYSNQPQH
>TRBJ2-7|TRBV6-1
ASSPGTRKYEQY
>TRBJ1-5|TRBV6-1
ASRPDGNQPQH
>TRBJ2-5|TRBV20-1
SARAPGTGGRAQY
>TRBJ2-3|TRBV12-3/TRBV12-4
ASSVDRGRTDTQY
>TRBJ2-5|TRBV19
ASSHQGAQETQY
>TRBJ2-5|TRBV20-1
SARGASGQETQY
>TRBJ2-5|TRBV18
ASSPLQGREDAG
>TRBJ1-1|TRBV3-1
ASSQEFTSTEAF
>TRBJ1-4|TRBV12-3/TRBV12-4
ASRQGRRDEKLF
>TRBJ1-1|TRBV5-1
ASSLTPGVSTEAF
>TRBJ2-7|TRBV7-9
ASSSRDYPYEQY
>TRBJ2-7|TRBV6-1
ASRRDFTSSYEQY
>TRBJ1-5|TRBV4-1
ASSLRTGTQPQH
>TRBJ2-2|TRBV12-3/TRBV12-4
ASSLRSGANTGELF
>TRBJ2-1|TRBV20-1
SASKSSGYNEQF
>TRBJ1-5|TRBV30
ALSGQYNQPQH
>TRBJ2-1|TRBV2
ASPGRGGVAYNEQF
>TRBJ2-3|TRBV28
ATQGSVWSGDTQY
>TRBJ1-2|TRBV12-3/TRBV12-4
ASSPTGGAHYGYT
>TRBJ2-3|TRBV20-1
SARVIQGAKDTQY
>TRBJ2-7|TRBV20-1
SAVTGAAIYEQY
>TRBJ2-3|TRBV10-2
ASSASGDTRY
>TRBJ2-1|TRBV5-1
ASSSGLAGGPLSNEQF
>TRBJ2-4|TRBV4-1
ASSQEAGDSNRAKNIQY
>TRBJ2-1|TRBV7-9
ASSLVGLAGSLSSYNEQF
>TRBJ2-1|TRBV12-3/TRBV12-4
ASNAIPGNEQF
>TRBJ2-7|TRBV20-1
SAPGAGTGSYEQY
>TRBJ2-3|TRBV4-2
ASSQERGAGGDTQY
>TRBJ2-5|TRBV5-1
ASRNYGRKETQY
>TRBJ2-7|TRBV12-3/TRBV12-4
ASSLRRVTSGATNYEQY
>TRBJ2-1|TRBV28
ASSLSGRDQF
>TRBJ2-5|TRBV18
ASSPAQEAQY
>TRBJ2-4|TRBV13
ASSPPPQGAKNIQY
>TRBJ2-1|TRBV24-1
ATSALAGYNEQF
>TRBJ2-2|TRBV7-9
ASSHNRPLRGEGDTGGLF
>TRBJ2-2|TRBV14
ASSQEIGGGELF